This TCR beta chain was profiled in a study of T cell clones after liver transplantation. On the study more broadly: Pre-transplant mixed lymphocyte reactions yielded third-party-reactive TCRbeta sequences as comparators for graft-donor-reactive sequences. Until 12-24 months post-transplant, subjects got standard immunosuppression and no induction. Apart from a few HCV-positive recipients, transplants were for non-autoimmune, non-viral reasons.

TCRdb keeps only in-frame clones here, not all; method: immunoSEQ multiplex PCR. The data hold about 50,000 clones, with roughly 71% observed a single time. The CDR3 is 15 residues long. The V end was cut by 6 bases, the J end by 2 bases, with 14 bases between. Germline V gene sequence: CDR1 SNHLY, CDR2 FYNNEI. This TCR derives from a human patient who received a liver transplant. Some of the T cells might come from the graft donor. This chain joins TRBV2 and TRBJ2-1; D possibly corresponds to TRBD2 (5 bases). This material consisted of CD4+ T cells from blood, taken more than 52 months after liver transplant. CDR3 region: CASSLRRGTYNEQFF. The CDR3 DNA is TGTGCCAGCAGCCTCCGTCGGGGAACCTACAATGAGCAGTTCTTC.